A single TCR beta chain is shown here with its context. Germline lookup yields CDR1 SQVTM and CDR2 ANQGSEA. Trimming took off 7 bases at V and 2 bases at J, with 17 bases between the two ends. The CDR3 consists of 15 residues. This sample was included in a study of cytomegalovirus exposure and HLA in healthy donors. The PCR used 60 Vbeta and 13 Jbeta primers. TCRdb keeps only in-frame clones here, not all; method: immunoSEQ multiplex PCR. The profile covers approximately 190,000 clones, with 75% to 90% appearing a single time and around 2.5% taken by the ten largest. The receptor comes from a woman aged 50 to 60 in good health and CMV-seropositive. The material sequenced was PBMCs. This chain uses TRBV29-1 with TRBJ2-2, with a tentative D call TRBD1 (5 bases). The CDR3 DNA reads TGCAGCGCCCAAGGGGAAGACTTAAACACCGGGGAGCTGTTTTTT. This codes for CSAQGEDLNTGELFF.